The 18 T cell receptor beta chains in this list originate from one sample, sequenced in a study of post-analysis software for immune sequencing data (dated by TCRdb to between 2015 and 2016). For these TCRs, the target antigens are not known. Library preparation employed PCR. The data were produced on an Illumina HiSeq 2500. To reduce PCR and sequencing biases, unique molecular identifiers were incorporated into the TCR beta cDNA libraries. The public reads were run again by TCRdb, first through fastp at Q25 and then through MiXCR, and only productive beta chains were kept. Rows merge per CDR3 protein into single entries with the most common DNA and genes. This sample lists roughly 600,000 distinct CDR3 sequences; around 40% were detected once. The ten biggest clones cover roughly 1.8% of the sample. The study at large found these results: Significantly higher frequencies in patients than in controls were found for about five TRBV segments, including TRBV5-6, TRBV5-1 and TRBV20-1.

Specimen: blood. The receptors stem from a girl between 5 and 17 years old with multiple sclerosis.

The V call is TRBV15, the J call TRBJ2-3, with TRBD1 matching over 7 bases. The CDR3 covers 15 residues. Germline CDR1 LNHNV, CDR2 YYDKDF (reference sequence). V dropped 3 bases and J dropped 6; count of bases not matched to a gene: 9. Here the CDR3 reads CATSSQTGFLDTQYF. CDR3 DNA: TGTGCCACCAGCAGCCAGACAGGGTTTCTTGATACGCAGTATTTT. The full variable domain, its missing parts supplied by reference TRBV15 and TRBJ2-3, is DAMVIQNPRYQVTQFGKPVTLSCSQTLNHNVMYWYQQKSSQAPKLLFHYYDKDFNNEADTPDNFQSRRPNTSFCFLDIRSPGLGDTAMYLCATSSQTGFLDTQYFGPGTRLTVL.

The chain's CDR3 is CASSTDRSGNQPQHF. DNA of the CDR3: TGTGCCAGCAGTACGGACAGGTCGGGAAATCAGCCCCAGCATTTT. This chain connects TRBV6-1 to TRBJ1-5, with TRBD1 identical over 7 bases. V lost 5 bases and J lost 4; bases outside the gene matches: 8. CDR1 is MNHNS, CDR2 SASEGT, per germline. This CDR3 is 15 amino acids long.

The CDR3: CASSTRGRVYGYTF. The CDR3 DNA sequence: TGTGCCAGCAGTACCAGGGGGCGCGTCTATGGCTACACCTTC. J is TRBJ1-2 and V is TRBV12-3 or TRBV12-4; TRBD1 aligns across 8 bases. V gave up 5 bases and J gave up 4 bases; unmatched junction bases: 6. The CDR3 runs to 14 residues.

The chain recombines TRBV5-1 with TRBJ2-6; 8 bases align to TRBD1. Germline CDR1 reads SGHRS; CDR2 reads YFSETQ. The CDR3 totals 18 residues. V lost 0 bases to trimming and J lost 2 bases; unmatched junction nucleotides: 7. CDR3 region: CASSLEGQGYAGANVLTF. The DNA of the CDR3 is TGCGCCAGCAGCTTGGAAGGACAGGGTTACGCTGGGGCCAACGTCCTGACTTTC.

This chain uses TRBV5-4 with TRBJ2-5, with TRBD2 matching over 8 bases. The assigned J gene may be wrong: the sequence end matches TRBJ2-7 better. The germline CDR1 and CDR2 sequences are SGHNT and YYREEE (reference sequence). The CDR3 covers 15 residues. CDR3 bases: TGTGCCAGCAGCTTACGACTATCGGGAGGGGACGAGCAGTACTTC. Encoded protein: CASSLRLSGGDEQYF.

CDR3 DNA: TGTGCCATCAGTTTTCCGGGACAGGGTACTACTGGCTACACCTTC. It specifies CAISFPGQGTTGYTF. J is TRBJ1-2 and V is TRBV10-3; 9 nucleotides match TRBD1. The length of the CDR3 is 15 residues. The junction had 11 bases not matched to a gene; V was cut back by 5 bases and J by 7 bases. Per germline, CDR1 ENHRY and CDR2 SYGVKD.

A few counts support this clonotype. This chain links TRBV27 with TRBJ1-2, with 7 bases fitting TRBD1. Germline V gene data show CDR1 as MNHEY and CDR2 as SMNVEV (reference sequence). The length of the CDR3 is 15 residues. Unmatched junction bases numbered 13, after V lost 5 bases and J lost 7 bases. The CDR3: CASSQGLTGLGGYTF. CDR3 coding DNA: TGTGCCAGCAGTCAAGGTTTGACAGGGTTAGGTGGCTACACCTTC.

This clonotype was picked up a small number of times. V is TRBV20-1 and J is TRBJ2-7, with D perhaps TRBD2 (7 bases). The CDR3 loop spans 15 amino acids. Germline CDR1 DFQATT, CDR2 SNEGSKA (reference sequence). Trimming stripped 0 bases from V and 4 bases from J, with 16 bases between. CDR3 protein: CSARDRRGRGYEQYF. Here the CDR3 DNA reads TGCAGTGCTAGAGATCGGAGGGGGAGGGGGTACGAGCAGTACTTC.

This clonotype was seen only a few times. The chain carries TRBV6-5 and TRBJ1-2; 9 bases map to TRBD1. Looked up from germline, CDR1 is MNHEY and CDR2 is SVGAGI. This CDR3 region has 14 residues. V lost 4 bases, J lost 3 bases, and 3 bases stayed unmatched. CDR3 bases: TGTGCCAGCAGTTCGGACAGGGGCGACTATGGCTACACCTTC. Translation gives CASSSDRGDYGYTF.

The chain links TRBV30 to TRBJ1-2; 9 bases map to TRBD1. Losses at the gene ends were 8 bases for V and 6 bases for J; bases not matched to a gene: 13. The CDR3 extends over 14 amino acids. CDR1 is GTSNPN, CDR2 SVGIG, per germline (reference sequence). The CDR3 nucleotides read TGTGCCCTACCCCCGGGGGACAGGGATCATGGCTACACCTTC. It translates to CALPPGDRDHGYTF. The full variable domain, rest sourced from reference TRBV30 and TRBJ1-2, is SQTIHQWPATLVQPVGSPLSLECTVEGTSNPNLYWYRQAAGRGLQLLFYSVGIGQISSEVPQNLSASRPQDRQFILSSKKLLLSDSGFYLCALPPGDRDHGYTFGSGTRLTVV.

Only a few counts were recorded for this clonotype. V gene TRBV29-1 combines with J gene TRBJ2-5; TRBD1 matches 12 bases. Trimming cost V 6 bases and J 4 bases; bases outside gene matches: 9. Germline assignment: CDR1 SQVTM and CDR2 ANQGSEA. The CDR3 runs 15 residues. The CDR3 coding sequence is TGCAGCGTCCCGGACCGGGACAGGGGGCGAGAGACCCAGTACTTC. Translating gives CSVPDRDRGRETQYF.

This clonotype was observed a handful of times. The V gene is TRBV7-9, the J gene TRBJ1-2; possibly TRBD1 for D (5 bases). The CDR3 has 14 amino acids. V lost 1 base to trimming and J lost 5 bases, with 11 bases between them. Germline V gene data show CDR1 as SEHNR and CDR2 as FQNEAQ (reference sequence). In nucleotides, the CDR3 is TGTGCCAGCAGCTTAGTGAACAGACAGTATGGCTACACCTTC. It yields the protein CASSLVNRQYGYTF.

The chain employs TRBV12-3 or TRBV12-4 and TRBJ1-2, with a tentative D call TRBD1 (6 bases). The CDR3 loop spans 12 amino acids. V was shortened by 6 bases and J by 5 bases, with 10 bases between the two germline ends. CDR3 amino acids: CASSRTAYGYTF. The CDR3 DNA sequence: TGTGCCAGCAGCCGGACAGCTTATGGCTACACCTTC.

This clonotype showed up just a few times. The chain links TRBV12-3 or TRBV12-4 to TRBJ2-3; D gene ambiguous. CDR3 length equals 11 residues. Trimming stripped 3 bases from V and 7 bases from J, with 5 bases between. The chain's CDR3 is CASSLAYTQYF. Written as DNA, the CDR3 is TGTGCCAGCAGTTTGGCCTATACGCAGTATTTT.

This clonotype was counted a few times. Here the CDR3 reads CSASDRSTVYEQYF. As DNA, the CDR3 is TGCAGTGCTTCGGACAGGAGTACGGTCTACGAGCAGTACTTC. This chain joins TRBV20-1 and TRBJ2-7, with 7 bases identical to TRBD1. This CDR3 comprises 14 residues. Losses at the gene ends were 5 bases for V and 3 bases for J; bases not matched to a gene: 10. Germline CDR1 and CDR2: DFQATT and SNEGSKA (reference sequence).

This clonotype was found many times. The gene calls are TRBV27 and TRBJ2-3, with 7 bases identical to TRBD2. The germline V gene has CDR1 MNHEY and CDR2 SMNVEV (reference sequence). V was pared by 0 bases and J by 7 bases, with 7 bases of the junction left unmatched. CDR3 length: 15 residues. In nucleotides, the CDR3 is TGTGCCAGCAGTTTATCGCGCGGGAGCACCAATACGCAGTATTTT. Its protein is CASSLSRGSTNTQYF.

A few counts support this clonotype. The V and J genes are TRBV3-1 and TRBJ2-5, with unresolved D. The better agreement between TRBJ2-7 and the DNA end casts doubt on the J call. Germline loops: CDR1 LGHDT, CDR2 YNNKEL (reference sequence). The length of the CDR3 is 15 residues. The CDR3 reads CASSQGRILDHEQYF. The DNA for the CDR3 is TGTGCCAGCAGCCAAGGCCGTATTCTCGACCACGAGCAGTACTTC.

Only a few counts were recorded for this clonotype. V gene TRBV5-1 combines with J gene TRBJ2-5; D is possibly TRBD1 (6 bases). The germline CDR1 and CDR2 sequences are SGHRS and YFSETQ. V was trimmed by 0 bases and J by 5 bases, leaving 11 bases between them. This CDR3 is 14 amino acids long. In nucleotides, the CDR3 is TGCGCCAGCAGCTTGGCCAGGGGAAGGGAGACCCAGTACTTC. Translation: CASSLARGRETQYF.